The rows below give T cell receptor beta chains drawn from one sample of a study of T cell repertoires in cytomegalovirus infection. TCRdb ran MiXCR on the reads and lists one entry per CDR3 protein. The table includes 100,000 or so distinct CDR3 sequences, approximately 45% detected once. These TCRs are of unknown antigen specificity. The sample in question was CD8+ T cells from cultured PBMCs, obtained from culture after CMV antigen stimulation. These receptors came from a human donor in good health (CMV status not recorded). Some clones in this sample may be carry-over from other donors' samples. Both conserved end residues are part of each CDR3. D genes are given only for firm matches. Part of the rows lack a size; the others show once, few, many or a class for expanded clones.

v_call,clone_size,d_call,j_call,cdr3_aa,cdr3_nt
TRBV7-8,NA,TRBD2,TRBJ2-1,CASSPLAGGRNEQFF,TGTGCCAGCAGCCCTCTAGCGGGGGGGCGGAATGAGCAGTTCTTC
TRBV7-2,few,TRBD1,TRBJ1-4,CASSHTGATNEKLFF,TGTGCCAGCAGCCACACAGGGGCAACTAATGAAAAACTGTTTTTT
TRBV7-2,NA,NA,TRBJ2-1,CASSLSGRGLYNEQFF,TGTGCCAGCAGCTTATCGGGCAGGGGTCTCTACAATGAGCAGTTCTTC
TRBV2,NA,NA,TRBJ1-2,CASSSDRFANYGYTF,TGTGCCAGCAGTTCCGACAGATTTGCTAACTATGGCTACACCTTC
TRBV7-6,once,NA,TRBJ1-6,CASSLGRVAYNSPLHF,TGTGCCAGCAGCTTGGGCAGGGTGGCCTATAATTCACCCCTCCACTTT
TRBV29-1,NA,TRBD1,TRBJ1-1,CSAGAGTVNTEAFF,TGCAGCGCCGGTGCCGGGACAGTAAACACTGAAGCTTTCTTT
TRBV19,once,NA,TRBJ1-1,CASCDILNTEAFF,TGTGCCAGTTGTGATATCTTGAACACTGAAGCTTTCTTT
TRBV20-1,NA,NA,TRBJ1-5,CSARETVAQPQHF,TGCAGTGCTAGAGAAACGGTGGCTCAGCCCCAGCATTTT
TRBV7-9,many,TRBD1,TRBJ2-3,CASSLLGQEADTQYF,TGTGCCAGCAGCTTATTAGGACAGGAGGCAGATACGCAGTATTTT
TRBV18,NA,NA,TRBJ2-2,CASSPEPGGGELFF,TGTGCCAGCTCACCGGAACCCGGGGGCGGGGAGCTGTTTTTT
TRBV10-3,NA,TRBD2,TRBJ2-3,CAISGTSGVTDTQYF,TGTGCCATCTCTGGCACTAGCGGGGTCACAGATACGCAGTATTTT
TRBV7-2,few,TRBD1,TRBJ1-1,CASSPYRDRGTEAFF,TGTGCCAGCAGCCCCTACAGGGACAGAGGAACTGAAGCTTTCTTT
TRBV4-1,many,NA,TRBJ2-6,CASSQDVRGSGANVLTF,TGCGCCAGCAGCCAAGACGTTCGGGGCTCTGGGGCCAACGTCCTGACTTTC
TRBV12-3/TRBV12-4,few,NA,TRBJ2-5,CASAFFGSNQETQYF,TGTGCCAGCGCATTTTTTGGATCCAACCAAGAGACCCAGTACTTC
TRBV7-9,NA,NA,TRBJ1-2,CASSLDASLGYTF,TGTGCCAGCAGCTTAGACGCATCTCTGGGCTACACCTTC
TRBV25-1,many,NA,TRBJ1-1,CASSESYRMNTEAFF,TGTGCCAGCAGTGAATCTTACCGCATGAACACTGAAGCTTTCTTT
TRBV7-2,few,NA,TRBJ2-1,CASSLEAVHEQFF,TGTGCCAGCAGCTTAGAGGCGGTGCATGAGCAGTTCTTC
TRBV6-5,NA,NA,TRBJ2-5,CASSYSMILPGETQYF,TGTGCCAGCAGTTACTCGATGATACTCCCGGGGGAGACCCAGTACTTC
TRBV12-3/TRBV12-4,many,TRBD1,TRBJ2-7,CASSPTGGAINEQYF,TGTGCCAGCAGTCCCACAGGGGGCGCAATTAACGAGCAGTACTTC
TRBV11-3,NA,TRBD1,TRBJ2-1,CASSFQGAEGLNEQFF,TGTGCCAGCAGCTTTCAGGGGGCTGAGGGGTTGAATGAGCAGTTCTTC
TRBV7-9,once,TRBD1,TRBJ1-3,CASSFVPGQVPGNTIYF,TGTGCCAGCAGCTTCGTCCCGGGACAGGTTCCTGGAAACACCATATATTTT
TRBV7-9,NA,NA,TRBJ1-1,CASTQGGEAFF,TGTGCCAGCACCCAGGGCGGAGAAGCTTTCTTT
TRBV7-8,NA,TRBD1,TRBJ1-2,CASSSGQGDYGYTF,TGTGCCAGCAGCTCCGGACAGGGCGACTATGGCTACACCTTC
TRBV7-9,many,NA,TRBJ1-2,CASSLDGDYTF,TGTGCCAGCAGCTTAGACGGGGACTACACCTTC
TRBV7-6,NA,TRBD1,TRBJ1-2,CASSEEGTVHGYTF,TGTGCCAGCAGCGAAGAAGGGACAGTTCATGGCTACACCTTC
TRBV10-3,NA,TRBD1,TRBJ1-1,CAITPDRATEAFF,TGTGCCATCACCCCGGACAGGGCCACTGAAGCTTTCTTT
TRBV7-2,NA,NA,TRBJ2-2,CASSLLASTGELFF,TGTGCCAGCAGCTTATTAGCTAGTACCGGGGAGCTGTTTTTT
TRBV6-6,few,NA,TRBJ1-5,CASSQTGVGNQPQHF,TGTGCCAGCAGCCAGACGGGGGTAGGGAATCAGCCCCAGCATTTT
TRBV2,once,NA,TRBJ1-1,CASSVGDTEAFF,TGTGCCAGCAGTGTTGGAGATACTGAAGCTTTCTTT
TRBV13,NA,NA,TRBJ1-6,CASSLADPAAYGSPLHF,TGTGCCAGCAGCTTAGCGGACCCTGCGGCTTATGGATCACCCCTCCACTTT
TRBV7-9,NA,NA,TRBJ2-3,CASSLVGGSSTDTQYF,TGTGCCAGCAGCTTAGTTGGAGGATCTAGCACAGATACGCAGTATTTT
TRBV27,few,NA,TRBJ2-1,CASKTNVPGVDSSYNEQFF,TGTGCCAGCAAGACAAACGTCCCGGGGGTGGACAGCTCCTACAATGAGCAGTTCTTC
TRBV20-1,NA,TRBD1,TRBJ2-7,CSATSQTGVYEQYF,TGCAGTGCTACCTCGCAGACAGGGGTATATGAGCAGTACTTC
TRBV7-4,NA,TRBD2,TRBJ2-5,CASGEALAGRQETQYF,TGTGCCAGCGGAGAAGCTCTAGCGGGGCGCCAAGAGACCCAGTACTTC
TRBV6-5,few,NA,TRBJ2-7,CASSYSSSSYEQYF,TGTGCCAGCAGTTACTCGAGCAGCTCCTACGAGCAGTACTTC
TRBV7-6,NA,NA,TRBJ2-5,CASSFLEGGGGETQYF,TGTGCCAGCAGCTTCCTAGAGGGTGGCGGTGGAGAGACCCAGTACTTC
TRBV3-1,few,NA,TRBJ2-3,CASSPENTDTQYF,TGTGCCAGCAGCCCCGAGAATACAGATACGCAGTATTTT
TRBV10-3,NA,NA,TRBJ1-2,CAISDPGTQGGYTF,TGTGCCATCAGTGACCCCGGGACCCAAGGCGGCTACACCTTC
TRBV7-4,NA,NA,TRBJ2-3,CASSATGSGLGTDTQYF,TGTGCCAGCAGCGCCACAGGGTCGGGATTGGGCACAGATACGCAGTATTTT
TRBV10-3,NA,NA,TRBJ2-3,CAISESDGGDTQYF,TGTGCCATCAGTGAGTCTGACGGTGGAGATACGCAGTATTTT
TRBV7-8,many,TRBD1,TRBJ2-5,CASSSTGGGGIQETQYF,TGTGCCAGCAGCTCGACAGGGGGCGGGGGAATCCAAGAGACCCAGTACTTC
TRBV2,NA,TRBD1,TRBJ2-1,CASSFRQGADNEQFF,TGTGCCAGCAGTTTTCGGCAGGGGGCGGACAATGAGCAGTTCTTC
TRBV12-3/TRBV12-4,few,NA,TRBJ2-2,CASSFFNLGTGELFF,TGTGCCAGCAGTTTTTTCAACTTAGGAACCGGGGAGCTGTTTTTT
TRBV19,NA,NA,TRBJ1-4,CASSIHGKLFF,TGTGCCAGTAGTATACACGGAAAACTGTTTTTT